This is a list of T cell receptor beta chains from one sample in a study of cytomegalovirus exposure and HLA in healthy donors. TCRdb's table, derived via immunoSEQ multiplex PCR, lists solely in-frame clones and lacks some. The profile shows 85,000 to 120,000 clones, roughly 94% of them singletons. Material: PBMCs. These receptors originate from a woman in her late teens or twenties in good health and CMV-seronegative. The CDR3 runs from the conserved cysteine through the conserved F or W. Each record gives: D gene, J gene, V gene, clone size, CDR3 DNA, CDR3 protein. A D gene is named only where the DNA matches it firmly. Expanded clones get a size class; other rows say once, few or many, or leave the size out.

NA,TRBJ1-2,TRBV5-4,NA,TGTGCCAGCAGCTTGGAGGGGGTACAAGGTGGCTACACCTTC,CASSLEGVQGGYTF
NA,TRBJ1-2,TRBV6-1,NA,TGTGCCACCGGGACTTTTGATGGCTACACCTTC,CATGTFDGYTF
NA,TRBJ1-2,TRBV21-1,NA,TGTGCCACCCCAGCCAGTGGGGCTGGTAACTATGGCTACACCTTC,CATPASGAGNYGYTF
NA,TRBJ2-3,TRBV5-1,NA,TGCGCCAGCAGCTTGCGACAGCGGGCCAGCACAGATACGCAGTATTTT,CASSLRQRASTDTQYF
TRBD1,TRBJ2-7,TRBV19,NA,TGTGCCAGTAGTACTAGGGCGGACGACAGGGCGTCCTACGAGCAGTACTTC,CASSTRADDRASYEQYF
TRBD1,TRBJ2-7,TRBV5-1,NA,TGCGCCAGCAGCCAGCAAGACCAGGGACAGGGATCCTACGAGCAGTACTTC,CASSQQDQGQGSYEQYF
NA,TRBJ2-5,TRBV9,NA,TGTGCCAGCAGCGGGGGGGGCCAGAAGGTTGAGACCCAGTACTTC,CASSGGGQKVETQYF
NA,TRBJ2-1,TRBV19,NA,TGTGCCAGTAGTTTGTCCGCAGGGAGGCAGGCCAATGAGCAGTTCTTC,CASSLSAGRQANEQFF
NA,TRBJ2-7,TRBV7-2,NA,TGTGCCAGCAGCTCCAACCCAGGGGGGCCCACCTACGAGCAGTACTTC,CASSSNPGGPTYEQYF
NA,TRBJ1-5,TRBV6-6,NA,TGTGCCAGTGGTAGCGGGCCCCAGCATTTT,CASGSGPQHF
TRBD2,TRBJ2-1,TRBV4-1,NA,TGCGCCAGCAGCCCTACGACTAGCGGGAGGGGATCCTACAATGAGCAGTTCTTC,CASSPTTSGRGSYNEQFF
TRBD1,TRBJ2-7,TRBV6-1,many,TGTGCCAGCAGTGAAGAACAGGGGGCGCTGGGTCAGCAGTACTTC,CASSEEQGALGQQYF
NA,TRBJ2-2,TRBV2,NA,TGTGCCAGCAGTGCAAGAGGTGATAACACCGGGGAGCTGTTTTTT,CASSARGDNTGELFF
NA,TRBJ1-5,TRBV10-3,NA,TGTGCCATCAGTGAGGGGGGCTATAGCAATCAGCCCCAGCATTTT,CAISEGGYSNQPQHF
TRBD1,TRBJ1-1,TRBV18,NA,TGTGCCAGCTACATAGACAGGGGGGGTGAAGCTTTCTTT,CASYIDRGGEAFF
NA,TRBJ1-1,TRBV9,NA,TGTGCCAGCAGCGTAGAACAGACGAACACTGAAGCTTTCTTT,CASSVEQTNTEAFF
NA,TRBJ2-3,TRBV6-6,NA,TGTGCCAGCAGCCCTTCCCGGGACACCCTCTGGGATACGCAGTATTTT,CASSPSRDTLWDTQYF
NA,TRBJ1-1,TRBV5-1,NA,TGCGCCAGCAGCTTGCTGCGGGGCACTGAAGCTTTCTTT,CASSLLRGTEAFF
TRBD1,TRBJ1-5,TRBV19,once,TGTGCCAGTACCAACGGACAGGGGGCAGAGAATCGTCAGCCCCAGCATTTT,CASTNGQGAENRQPQHF
NA,TRBJ1-4,TRBV10-3,NA,TGTGCCATCAGTACAGGGCTGGATGAAAAACTGTTTTTT,CAISTGLDEKLFF
NA,TRBJ2-7,TRBV27,NA,TGTGCCAGCAGTTCCAGGGGGGTTAGGGACGAGCAGTACTTC,CASSSRGVRDEQYF
TRBD1,TRBJ1-2,TRBV6-6,NA,TGTGCCAGCAGGGAAGGACAGGGAGCTAACTATGGCTACACCTTC,CASREGQGANYGYTF
TRBD2,TRBJ2-2,TRBV7-9,NA,TGTGCCAGCAGCTTGGGACTAGCCGCCGGGGAGCTGTTTTTT,CASSLGLAAGELFF
NA,TRBJ1-3,TRBV9,NA,TGTGCCAGCAGCCGAGCCCTCTCTGGAAACACCATATATTTT,CASSRALSGNTIYF
NA,TRBJ2-3,TRBV7-9,NA,TGTGCCAGCAGCTTTCAGGGCACAGATACGCAGTATTTT,CASSFQGTDTQYF
NA,TRBJ2-2,TRBV15,NA,TGTGCCACCACACTAGACACCGGGGAGCTGTTTTTT,CATTLDTGELFF
NA,TRBJ2-2,TRBV7-6,NA,TGTGCCAGCAGCCGAGAAGTTGTTCGGGAGCTGTTTTTT,CASSREVVRELFF
TRBD2,TRBJ2-7,TRBV7-2,NA,TGTGCCAGCAGCTTCCCAGGACTAGCGGGGAACTACGAGCAGTACTTC,CASSFPGLAGNYEQYF
NA,TRBJ2-3,TRBV5-1,NA,TGCGCCAGCAGCATTGGGGGGGCCGGGACAGATACGCAGTATTTT,CASSIGGAGTDTQYF
NA,TRBJ2-1,TRBV19,NA,TGTGCCAGTAGTAAAACCCATCAGGGCAGACTTTACAATGAGCAGTTCTTC,CASSKTHQGRLYNEQFF
NA,TRBJ2-7,TRBV5-1,NA,TGCGCCAGCAGCTTGATAGGGGCCGCCCTGAACTACGAGCAGTACTTC,CASSLIGAALNYEQYF
NA,TRBJ2-7,TRBV9,NA,TGTGCCAGCAGCGTCTCCGGTGCCGAGCAGTACTTC,CASSVSGAEQYF
TRBD2,TRBJ2-1,TRBV9,once,TGTGCCAGCAGCGTGGGGGACTATTACAATGAGCAGTTCTTC,CASSVGDYYNEQFF
NA,TRBJ2-7,TRBV27,NA,TGTGCCAGCAGTCCCTTTGGTGCGGCAGAGTACGAGCAGTACTTC,CASSPFGAAEYEQYF
NA,TRBJ1-2,TRBV6-5,NA,TGTGCCAGCAGCCCTGGAGGGGTCGGAGGCTACACCTTC,CASSPGGVGGYTF
NA,TRBJ2-3,TRBV5-1,NA,TGCGCCAGCAGCTTGGAAGGGGTTGGGGCAGATACGCAGTATTTT,CASSLEGVGADTQYF
NA,TRBJ2-1,TRBV7-2,NA,TGTGCCAGCAGCTACAACAATGAGCAGTTCTTC,CASSYNNEQFF
NA,TRBJ2-1,TRBV4-3,once,TGCGCCAGCAGCCCATCCTGGGACAATCGCAATGAGCAGTTCTTC,CASSPSWDNRNEQFF
TRBD1,TRBJ2-7,TRBV27,NA,TGTGCCAGCAGGTGGGGACAGGGGACCTACGAGCAGTACTTC,CASRWGQGTYEQYF
NA,TRBJ2-6,TRBV11-1,NA,TGTGCCAGCAGCCCCCGGTCCGGGGCCAACGTCCTGACTTTC,CASSPRSGANVLTF